The 14 T cell receptor beta chains listed next were all sequenced from one sample in a study of cytomegalovirus exposure and HLA in healthy donors. Sequencing was performed with immunoSEQ multiplex PCR; in TCRdb, only in-frame clones are kept and a portion is missing. The table has 150,000 to 200,000 clones, 75% to 90% seen once. The sequenced material came from PBMCs. Receptors were obtained from a young man in good health and CMV-seropositive.

This chain connects TRBV6-5 to TRBJ2-1, with a tentative D call TRBD2 (7 bases). From germline, CDR1 is MNHEY and CDR2 SVGAGI. The CDR3 has 14 amino acids. Trimming stripped 8 bases from V and 4 bases from J, with 15 bases between. The CDR3 DNA is TGTGCCAGCGGGGGGGAGGGGGTTTACAATGAGCAGTTCTTC. Its translation: CASGGEGVYNEQFF.

This clone has only a few counts. The rearrangement uses TRBV29-1 and TRBJ2-7, with TRBD1 matching 7 bases. The CDR3 sequence is 11 residues long. Germline V gives CDR1 SQVTM, CDR2 ANQGSEA. V gave up 7 bases and J gave up 7 bases; unmatched junction bases: 7. CDR3 bases: TGCAGCGCACGGGACAGTAAAGAGCAGTACTTC. As protein: CSARDSKEQYF.

The chain couples TRBV6-5 to TRBJ2-7; 11 positions agree with TRBD1. The CDR3 totals 14 residues. The V gene end was trimmed by 2 bases and the J gene end by 8 bases; junction bases not matched to a gene: 5. Germline V lookup: CDR1 MNHEY, CDR2 SVGAGI. The CDR3 loop reads CASSYPGQGEQQYF. The CDR3 bases are TGTGCCAGCAGTTACCCGGGACAGGGGGAACAGCAGTACTTC.

In regard to this clone: This sample includes further DNA sequences coding for the same CDR3. The V gene is TRBV9, the J gene TRBJ1-1; 7 bases fit TRBD1. The V and J ends lost 3 bases and 5 bases, in that order; junction bases with no gene match: 1. Germline V gene data show CDR1 as SGDLS and CDR2 as YYNGEE. The CDR3 runs 12 residues. This CDR3 is CASSDRGTEAFF. For the CDR3, the DNA is TGTGCCAGCAGCGACAGGGGAACTGAAGCTTTCTTT.

V usage is TRBV28 and J usage is TRBJ1-5; 9 bases fit TRBD1. Trimming at V came to 6 bases and at J to 6 bases, leaving 6 bases not matched to a gene. The germline V gene encodes CDR1 MDHEN and CDR2 SYDVKM. The CDR3 extends over 14 amino acids. Written as DNA, the CDR3 is TGTGCCAGCAGATCTACAGGGGGCAGTCAGCCCCAGCATTTT. It specifies CASRSTGGSQPQHF.

This chain connects TRBV11-2 to TRBJ2-7, with D perhaps TRBD1 (5 bases). The CDR3 sequence is 16 residues long. Per the germline V gene, CDR1 is SGHAT and CDR2 is FQNNGV. V was trimmed by 2 bases and J by 3 bases, leaving 17 bases between them. CDR3 amino acids: CASSLTRTRDIYEQYF. The CDR3 DNA sequence: TGTGCCAGCAGCTTAACCCGGACACGAGACATCTACGAGCAGTACTTC.

The chain recombines TRBV29-1 with TRBJ1-1; TRBD1 matches at 7 bases. Germline CDR1 is SQVTM and CDR2 is ANQGSEA. The junction had 8 bases not matched to a gene; V was cut back by 5 bases and J by 5 bases. CDR3 length: 13 amino acids. The DNA for the CDR3 is TGCAGCGTTCAGACAGGGTTGGGAACTGAAGCTTTCTTT. It specifies CSVQTGLGTEAFF.

V is TRBV18 and J is TRBJ2-5, with no clear D. Germline lookup yields CDR1 KGHSH and CDR2 LQKENI. CDR3 length equals 13 residues. V was cut by 7 bases and J by 4 bases, with 13 bases left in between. As DNA, the CDR3 is TGTGCCAGCTACCGAGGAGCTCGAGAGACCCAGTACTTC. This sequence encodes CASYRGARETQYF.

The chain links TRBV28 to TRBJ1-2; D might be TRBD1 (6 bases). The CDR3 consists of 11 residues. CDR1 and CDR2 (germline): MDHEN, SYDVKM. Trimming stripped 10 bases from V and 8 bases from J, with 14 bases between. The CDR3 spells CAISRGEGYTF. The DNA of the CDR3 is TGTGCCATCTCCAGGGGTGAAGGCTACACCTTC.

V and J are TRBV11-3 and TRBJ2-2; D is ambiguous. The CDR3 is made up of 12 amino acids. Looked up from germline, CDR1 is SGHNT and CDR2 is YENEEA. V was cut by 0 bases and J by 7 bases, with 3 bases left in between. The CDR3 bases are TGTGCCAGCAGCTTAGACCGCGGGGAGCTGTTTTTT. It translates to CASSLDRGELFF.

This chain joins TRBV5-1 and TRBJ1-4; the D gene is possibly TRBD1 (5 bases). This CDR3 contains 14 residues. The germline gives CDR1 SGHRS, CDR2 YFSETQ. The V end was cut by 6 bases, the J end by 7 bases, with 16 bases between. As DNA, the CDR3 is TGCGCCAGCACCCGTACGGGGGGGAGTGAAAAACTGTTTTTT. Amino acid sequence: CASTRTGGSEKLFF.

The rearrangement joins TRBV18 to TRBJ2-3, with D possibly being TRBD2 (6 bases). CDR1 is KGHSH, CDR2 LQKENI, per germline. The V and J ends lost 0 bases and 5 bases respectively, with 6 bases between them. CDR3 length: 13 residues. The CDR3 is CASSPPGGDTQYF. The CDR3 DNA is TGTGCCAGCTCACCACCGGGGGGAGATACGCAGTATTTT.

V is TRBV28 and J is TRBJ1-2; weak D call: TRBD1 (5 bases). CDR1 and CDR2 from the germline V gene are MDHEN and SYDVKM. The CDR3 is 14 amino acids. V lost 6 bases and J lost 2, with 13 bases in between. Written as DNA, the CDR3 is TGTGCCAGCAGGTCCAGGGCGAGAAACTATGGCTACACCTTC. Translating gives CASRSRARNYGYTF.

This clone was observed a single time. The CDR3 coding sequence is TGTGCCTGGGACAGGGGATGGACTGAAGCTTTCTTT. It is translated as CAWDRGWTEAFF. This chain joins TRBV30 and TRBJ1-1, with 8 bases matching TRBD1. J lost 5 bases, V lost 5 bases, and 4 bases had no gene match. This CDR3 is built from 12 residues. CDR1 is GTSNPN, CDR2 SVGIG, per germline (reference sequence).